The 27 T cell receptor beta chains below come from one sample, sequenced in a study of cytomegalovirus exposure and HLA in healthy donors. Sequencing used immunoSEQ multiplex PCR; TCRdb keeps in-frame clones, though not all of them. The sample lists hundreds of thousands of clones, 80% to 90% occurring once. Source material: PBMCs. These receptors were obtained from a woman younger than 35 in good health and CMV-seronegative.

The chain has TRBV4-1 and TRBJ2-3, with D maybe TRBD1 (6 bases). V lost 4 bases and J 2 bases, leaving 13 bases between the germline ends. The CDR3 runs 15 residues. The germline gives CDR1 MGHRA, CDR2 YSYEKL. The DNA for the CDR3 is TGCGCCAGCAGCCGGACAGACAGTTACACAGATACGCAGTATTTT. Its translation: CASSRTDSYTDTQYF.

The chain joins TRBV27 to TRBJ2-5, with 14 nucleotides matching TRBD2. Germline V gene lookup returns CDR1 MNHEY and CDR2 SMNVEV (reference sequence). The ends lost 5 bases at V and 5 bases at J; junction bases unmatched: 7. The CDR3 extends over 16 amino acids. The CDR3 region is CASSPTSGGGRETQYF. The CDR3 DNA reads as TGTGCCAGCAGTCCGACTAGCGGGGGGGGGCGGGAGACCCAGTACTTC.

This chain links TRBV28 with TRBJ1-5, with a possible D match to TRBD1 (5 bases). CDR3 length: 15 residues. From germline, CDR1 is MDHEN and CDR2 SYDVKM. The V end was cut by 4 bases, the J end by 4 bases, with 14 bases between. The chain's CDR3 is CASSSLGGSNQPQHF. The CDR3 coding sequence is TGTGCCAGCAGTTCCCTCGGGGGGTCAAATCAGCCCCAGCATTTT.

This chain links TRBV11-3 with TRBJ2-3; no definite D call. Between the trimmed V and J ends, which lost 2 bases and 0 bases, there was a span of 9 bases. The CDR3 extends over 15 amino acids. Germline V lookup: CDR1 SGHNT, CDR2 YENEEA. The CDR3 DNA reads as TGTGCCAGCAGCTTAACCCCAGCGAGCACAGATACGCAGTATTTT. This gives the protein CASSLTPASTDTQYF.

This clone was seen only once. The V call is TRBV5-1, the J call TRBJ2-3; TRBD2 might be the D (5 bases). Germline V gene lookup returns CDR1 SGHRS and CDR2 YFSETQ. The V end lost 0 bases, the J end lost 5 bases, and 16 bases lay between the germline ends. This CDR3 has 16 residues. The CDR3 bases are TGCGCCAGCAGCTTGGTAGCCGGGGTTGTGGGAGATACGCAGTATTTT. The encoded protein is CASSLVAGVVGDTQYF.

This chain joins TRBV7-8 and TRBJ2-3; the D gene is possibly TRBD2 (6 bases). The CDR3 has 15 amino acids. Per germline, CDR1 SGHVS and CDR2 FQNEAQ. The V gene lost 5 bases and the J gene lost 4 bases, with 16 bases spanning the gap. The CDR3 region is CASSPPGLRSDTQYF. The CDR3 DNA is TGTGCCAGCAGCCCTCCGGGACTCCGATCAGATACGCAGTATTTT.

The V call is TRBV4-1, the J call TRBJ2-1, with a possible D match to TRBD2 (5 bases). The ends were cut back, 1 base at V and 7 bases at J, with 5 bases in the middle. The CDR3 is 12 residues long. Germline V CDR1 and CDR2: MGHRA, YSYEKL. The CDR3 DNA is TGCGCCAGCAGCCAAGCGGGGAATGAGCAGTTCTTC. It codes for CASSQAGNEQFF.

In its sample, this clone was seen once. V and J are TRBV7-9 and TRBJ1-1; weak D call: TRBD1 (6 bases). The CDR3 is 14 residues long. The ends were cut back, 4 bases at V and 1 base at J, with 10 bases in the middle. Germline lookup yields CDR1 SEHNR and CDR2 FQNEAQ (reference sequence). The CDR3 sequence: CASSSGGANTEAFF. The DNA for the CDR3 is TGTGCCAGCAGCTCGGGGGGCGCGAACACTGAAGCTTTCTTT.

The CDR3 coding sequence is TGTGCCAGCAGGAGGGACAGACCGAACACCGGGGAGCTGTTTTTT. Protein: CASRRDRPNTGELFF. The genes are TRBV28 and TRBJ2-2; 7 bases line up with TRBD1. Losses at the gene ends were 6 bases for V and 0 bases for J; bases not matched to a gene: 4. CDR3 size: 15 residues. Germline V lookup: CDR1 MDHEN, CDR2 SYDVKM.

This CDR3 is CASSLELASYNEQFF. CDR3 sequence (DNA): TGTGCCAGCAGCTTGGAGCTAGCGTCCTACAATGAGCAGTTCTTC. V and J are TRBV5-5 and TRBJ2-1, with a possible D match to TRBD2 (6 bases). Germline V gene sequence: CDR1 SGHKS, CDR2 YYEKEE (reference sequence). Trimming cost V 0 bases and J 1 base, with 8 bases left between them. The CDR3 spans 15 residues.

This chain uses TRBV28 with TRBJ1-5, with 9 positions matching TRBD1. Per the germline V gene, CDR1 is MDHEN and CDR2 is SYDVKM. The CDR3 sequence is 14 residues long. The V segment lost 6 bases and the J segment 7 bases; nucleotides outside the gene matches: 7. The CDR3 sequence is CASSSGTGHQPQHF. The CDR3 DNA sequence: TGTGCCAGCAGCTCCGGGACAGGGCACCAGCCCCAGCATTTT.

This chain uses TRBV7-9 with TRBJ1-1, with D possibly being TRBD1 (5 bases). The V gene lost 5 bases and the J gene lost 1 base, with 17 bases spanning the gap. Germline CDR1 SEHNR, CDR2 FQNEAQ (reference sequence). The CDR3 covers 16 residues. The chain's CDR3 is CASSAHGRVTNTEAFF. CDR3 DNA: TGTGCCAGCAGCGCCCACGGCAGGGTTACGAACACTGAAGCTTTCTTT.

The chain couples TRBV4-1 to TRBJ2-1, with 8 bases matching TRBD2. Germline V CDR1 and CDR2: MGHRA, YSYEKL. V lost 1 base to trimming and J lost 11 bases; unmatched junction nucleotides: 7. The CDR3 spans 14 residues. CDR3 protein: CASSQAISGRKQFF. The CDR3 nucleotides read TGCGCCAGCAGCCAAGCGATCAGCGGGAGAAAGCAGTTCTTC.

The rearrangement uses TRBV5-1 and TRBJ2-1; 13 positions agree with TRBD2. V shed 4 bases and J 7 bases; nucleotides not matched to a gene: 8. Germline CDR1 is SGHRS and CDR2 is YFSETQ. The CDR3 totals 16 residues. CDR3 sequence: CASSTTSGGAGNEQFF. The CDR3 region has the DNA TGCGCCAGCAGCACCACTAGCGGGGGGGCCGGAAATGAGCAGTTCTTC.

The chain combines TRBV4-2 with TRBJ2-3; TRBD2 agrees at 9 bases. CDR1 and CDR2 from the germline V gene are LGHNA and YNFKEQ. This CDR3 comprises 18 residues. V lost 5 bases, J lost 1 base, and 13 bases stayed unmatched. The CDR3 DNA reads as TGTGCCAGCAGCACCCGAACCACTAGCGGGTCGGGCACAGATACGCAGTATTTT. It codes for CASSTRTTSGSGTDTQYF.

CDR3 in amino acids: CSVDVPNTGELFF. The CDR3 bases are TGCAGCGTTGACGTTCCGAACACCGGGGAGCTGTTTTTT. This sequence joins TRBV29-1 and TRBJ2-2; D is unclear. This CDR3 region has 13 residues. Germline lookup yields CDR1 SQVTM and CDR2 ANQGSEA. Deletions cut 3 bases from V and 0 bases from J, with 5 bases between.

This clone has a count of ten or more. The chain uses TRBV6-1 and TRBJ2-3; TRBD2 matches 9 bases. CDR1 and CDR2 from the germline V gene are MNHNS and SASEGT. J gave up 2 bases and V 3 bases, and 6 bases lay outside the gene matches. This CDR3 has 16 residues. CDR3 DNA sequence: TGTGCCAGCAGTGATTACCTAGCGGGGCCCACAGATACGCAGTATTTT. Translation: CASSDYLAGPTDTQYF.

This sequence joins TRBV12-5 and TRBJ2-1; 7 bases map to TRBD1. Germline CDR1 LGHNT, CDR2 FRNRAP. The CDR3 length is 20 residues. V shed 4 bases and J 8 bases; nucleotides not matched to a gene: 26. CDR3 residues: CASGWTKFEKQGWRWDEQFF. CDR3 bases: TGTGCTAGTGGTTGGACAAAATTTGAAAAACAGGGGTGGAGGTGGGATGAGCAGTTCTTC.

The CDR3 is CASSPRAGDWRLFF. In nucleotides, the CDR3 is TGTGCCAGCAGCCCCCGGGCAGGGGATTGGAGACTGTTTTTT. The chain combines TRBV14 with TRBJ1-4; a possible D gene is TRBD1 (6 bases). The CDR3 runs to 14 residues. Trimming removed 4 bases from V and 13 bases from J, with 19 bases in between. CDR1 SGHDN and CDR2 FVKESK come from the germline V gene.

This chain links TRBV2 with TRBJ1-2, with TRBD1 matching over 8 bases. V shed 6 bases and J 7 bases; nucleotides not matched to a gene: 13. Germline CDR1 is SNHLY and CDR2 is FYNNEI. The CDR3 extends over 15 amino acids. CDR3 sequence: CASRAPQGALSGYTF. CDR3 bases: TGTGCCAGCAGGGCCCCCCAGGGGGCACTATCTGGCTACACCTTC.

The gene calls are TRBV4-1 and TRBJ2-7, with D possibly being TRBD1 (6 bases). Germline loops: CDR1 MGHRA, CDR2 YSYEKL. Trimming left V 2 bases short and J 5 bases short, with 16 bases between. This CDR3 is built from 15 residues. The CDR3 DNA reads as TGCGCCAGCAGCCAACAACAGGGTCTGCCGAACGAGCAGTACTTC. This gives the protein CASSQQQGLPNEQYF.

This rearrangement joins TRBV19 to TRBJ2-2; D unresolved. The CDR3 has 12 amino acids. Germline V gene lookup returns CDR1 LNHDA and CDR2 SQIVND (reference sequence). Trimming left V 6 bases short and J 5 bases short, with 7 bases between. CDR3 nucleotides: TGTGCCAGTAGAGTTCAGACCGGGGAGCTGTTTTTT. Translation gives CASRVQTGELFF.

V is TRBV2 and J is TRBJ2-1; TRBD2 aligns across 9 bases. This CDR3 spans 16 amino acids. V gave up 6 bases and J gave up 8 bases; unmatched junction bases: 14. CDR1 is SNHLY and CDR2 is FYNNEI in the germline V gene. The CDR3 protein is CASSETGGGALDEQFF. The CDR3 DNA is TGTGCCAGCAGCGAGACCGGCGGGGGGGCCTTGGATGAGCAGTTCTTC.

The chain couples TRBV30 to TRBJ2-7; the match to TRBD1 covers 7 bases. The length of the CDR3 is 14 residues. The V segment lost 2 bases and the J segment 4 bases; nucleotides outside the gene matches: 8. From germline, CDR1 is GTSNPN and CDR2 SVGIG (reference sequence). This CDR3 is CAWSPQGGGYEQYF. CDR3 DNA: TGTGCCTGGAGTCCCCAAGGGGGCGGGTACGAGCAGTACTTC.

The chain links TRBV27 to TRBJ2-2; 7 nucleotides agree with TRBD1. The V segment lost 6 bases and the J segment 1 base; nucleotides outside the gene matches: 11. This CDR3 contains 17 residues. Germline-derived CDR1 and CDR2 are MNHEY and SMNVEV (reference sequence). The CDR3 loop reads CASSRLPRTGNTGELFF. As DNA, the CDR3 is TGTGCCAGCAGCCGACTGCCAAGGACAGGGAACACCGGGGAGCTGTTTTTT.

V usage is TRBV4-1 and J usage is TRBJ2-3, with a tentative D call TRBD1 (6 bases). The germline V gene has CDR1 MGHRA and CDR2 YSYEKL. Between the trimmed V and J ends, which lost 1 base and 4 bases, there was a span of 15 bases. CDR3 length: 16 residues. The CDR3 bases are TGCGCCAGCAGCCAAGTTCCGGGACACAATGCAGATACGCAGTATTTT. It translates to CASSQVPGHNADTQYF.

This clone was observed a handful of times. J is TRBJ2-5 and V is TRBV6-5; a weak D match, TRBD2 (6 bases). Germline loops: CDR1 MNHEY, CDR2 SVGAGI. The germline V and J ends were trimmed by 0 bases and 1 base, with 9 bases remaining between them. This CDR3 has 15 amino acids. CDR3 in DNA: TGTGCCAGCAGTTACTCCTGGGGACTCCAAGAGACCCAGTACTTC. It specifies CASSYSWGLQETQYF.